These 17 T cell receptor beta chains share one sample of origin, sequenced in a study of tumor-infiltrating lymphocytes in primary liver carcinoma. The investigators made TCR beta cDNA from 400 to 500 ng total RNA, using a constant-region primer. Investigators got TCR beta libraries out of three nested multiplex PCR rounds, done with slightly modified ARM-PCR. TRBV1-TRBV30 forward primers and a C-beta reverse primer were used in the first two PCR rounds, which each ran for 9 to 10 cycles. Using its own MiXCR run on the multiplex PCR reads, TCRdb lists one record per CDR3 protein. The data contain approximately 45,000 distinct CDR3 sequences, 75% of them seen just once; the ten biggest clones take up 35% to 45%. Co-extraction of RNA and DNA was performed on about 19-31 mg of unsorted bulk tissue. Sequencing used tumor-adjacent normal liver tissue. The origin of the receptors is a woman younger than 45 with primary liver carcinoma and hepatitis B virus infection.

In this sample, this clonotype turned up many times. The CDR3 nucleotides read TGTGCCAGCAGCTGGGATCGGTATACGCAGTATTTT. This encodes CASSWDRYTQYF. The chain has TRBV7-9 and TRBJ2-3; unclear D gene. V lost 4 bases, J lost 7 bases, and 9 bases lay in between. The CDR3 loop spans 12 amino acids. Germline V lookup: CDR1 SEHNR, CDR2 FQNEAQ (reference sequence).

As regards this clonotype: Being one base from a much bigger clone, this may be a read error. The V gene is TRBV13, the J gene TRBJ2-3; D is perhaps TRBD2 (6 bases). CDR3 length: 16 residues. V lost 11 bases to trimming and J lost 4 bases, with 25 bases between them. Germline V gene data show CDR1 as PRHDT and CDR2 as FYEKMQ (reference sequence). The chain's CDR3 is CAAEITSRRWADTQYF. In DNA, the CDR3 is TGTGCCGCCGAAATAACTAGCAGACGATGGGCAGATACGCAGTATTTT.

This clonotype was seen only once. The junction shows a germline mismatch at one end, possibly a read error. J is TRBJ1-5 and V is TRBV6-7; no definite D call. TRBV6-7 falls under the ORF class, with uncertain function. The CDR3 consists of 11 residues. CDR3 bases: TGTGCCAGCAGTGGTTCACCAGCCCAGCACTTT. It encodes CASSGSPAQHF.

A note on this clonotype: At one boundary the junction diverges from the germline segment, which might be a read error. This chain uses TRBV6-6 with TRBJ1-5; no reliable D call. Germline loops: CDR1 MNHNY, CDR2 SVGAGI (reference sequence). The CDR3 covers 15 residues. This chain's CDR3 is CASSHVRESNQPQHF. The CDR3 DNA reads TGTGCGAGCAGTCACGTTCGGGAGAGCAATCAGCCCCAGCATTTT.

This clonotype has more than one count but fewer than ten. The rearrangement uses TRBV7-2 and TRBJ2-7; the match to TRBD2 covers 12 bases. The J segment lost 2 bases and the V segment lost 3 bases, leaving 2 bases of the junction unmatched. The CDR3 has 15 residues. Per germline, CDR1 SGHTA and CDR2 FQGNSA. CDR3 sequence: CASSFPSGRAYEQYF. In nucleotides, the CDR3 is TGTGCCAGCAGCTTCCCTAGCGGGAGGGCCTACGAGCAGTACTTC.

The chain joins TRBV7-8 to TRBJ2-3; weak D call: TRBD2 (6 bases). The CDR3 has 16 amino acids. Trimming removed 1 base at V and 10 bases at J, with 21 bases between. Germline CDR1 and CDR2: SGHVS and FQNEAQ. CDR3 nucleotide sequence: TGTGCCAGCAGCTTAGGAGCTGGAGGGCCTGGTAATTCGCAGTATTTT. It is translated as CASSLGAGGPGNSQYF.

A remark on this clonotype: One end of the junction does not line up with germline, which may come from a read error. The chain joins TRBV11-2 to TRBJ2-3, with unresolved D. Germline CDR1 reads SGHAT; CDR2 reads FQNNGV. The CDR3 length is 14 residues. This CDR3 is CAISPQTHTGTQYF. The CDR3 DNA follows: TGTGCCATCAGCCCACAAACTCACACGGGTACGCAGTATTTT.

Worth noting for this clonotype: It is likely a read error, because the conserved phenylalanine at the end of the CDR3 is missing. The rearrangement links TRBV12-3 or TRBV12-4 to TRBJ2-1; D unresolved. This CDR3 is built from 13 residues. The CDR3 DNA reads as TGTGCCAACAGTTTAGGGTTATTCAATGAGCAGTTCCTC. Protein product: CANSLGLFNEQFL.

This chain uses TRBV29-1 with TRBJ1-2; a weak D match, TRBD1 (6 bases). Per germline, CDR1 SQVTM and CDR2 ANQGSEA. V lost 4 bases to trimming and J lost 11 bases, with 23 bases between them. The CDR3 has 14 residues. The CDR3 DNA reads as TGCAGCGTTGTTAGGACAGTGAACTTGGGTGAATACACCTTC. Protein sequence: CSVVRTVNLGEYTF. Looking up the rest from reference TRBV29-1 and TRBJ1-2 gives the full variable domain: SAVISQKPSRDICQRGTSLTIQCQVDSQVTMMFWYRQQPGQSLTLIATANQGSEATYESGFVIDKFPISRPNLTFSTLTVSNMSPEDSSIYLCSVVRTVNLGEYTFGSGTRLTVV.

About this clonotype: This CDR3 is missing its conserved last phenylalanine or tryptophan, likely due to a read error. It is unclear where the CDR3 begins or ends on the DNA, so no DNA is shown, and the CDR3 is as TCRdb lists it. The genes are TRBV11-3 and TRBJ2-2. Germline V CDR1 and CDR2: SGHNT, YENEEA. The CDR3 comprises 16 residues, both ends counted. CDR3 region: CASSLASIRVGGELLL.

On this clonotype itself: One end of the junction varies from germline; a read error may be responsible. The V call is TRBV11-3, the J call TRBJ2-2; weak D call: TRBD1 (6 bases). Germline V gives CDR1 SGHNT, CDR2 YENEEA. The CDR3 loop spans 13 amino acids. CDR3 amino acids: CTSSSTGTGELFF. The DNA for the CDR3 is TGTACCAGCAGCTCCACAGGGACCGGAGAACTGTTTTTT.

This clonotype turned up a few times. A much larger clone is a single base away; this may be a read error. The V call is TRBV4-3, the J call TRBJ1-2, with TRBD1 matching 8 bases. Germline V gene sequence: CDR1 LGHNA, CDR2 YSLEER. This CDR3 comprises 15 residues. This CDR3 is CASIQGRTGFSGYTF. In nucleotides, the CDR3 is TGCGCCAGCATCCAAGGGAGGACAGGGTTCAGCGGCTACACCTTC.

This clonotype was seen just once. The junction does not match germline at one end; this may be a read error. The V call is TRBV11-2, the J call TRBJ1-3, with D possibly being TRBD1 (6 bases). The CDR3 totals 11 residues. Germline values: CDR1 SGHAT, CDR2 FQNNGV. This CDR3 reads CASSPGAALHF. CDR3 bases: TGTGCCAGCAGCCCGGGGGCGGCCCTCCATTTT.

The chain carries TRBV6-1 and TRBJ2-1; D perhaps matches TRBD2 (6 bases). Germline CDR1 MNHNS, CDR2 SASEGT. V lost 8 bases and J lost 0, with 14 bases in between. This CDR3 contains 15 residues. The CDR3 loop is CASGITSCSYNEQFF. Here the CDR3 DNA reads TGTGCCAGCGGTATCACTAGCTGCTCCTACAATGAGCAGTTCTTC.

The rearrangement links TRBV4-2 to TRBJ2-5, with D perhaps matching TRBD1 or TRBD2 (5 bases each). Germline values: CDR1 LGHNA, CDR2 YNFKEQ. CDR3 length: 14 amino acids. Trimming removed 6 bases from V and 5 bases from J, with 16 bases in between. CDR3 sequence reads: CASSPLRGGETQYF. In DNA, the CDR3 is TGTGCCAGCAGTCCCCTTCGGGGCGGGGAGACCCAGTACTTC.

On this clonotype: A much larger clone differs by one base, so this may be a read error. The rearrangement joins TRBV5-1 to TRBJ1-1; the D gene is possibly TRBD1 (6 bases). This CDR3 region has 13 residues. Germline V gene lookup returns CDR1 SGHRS and CDR2 YFSETQ. The V and J ends lost 4 bases and 3 bases respectively, with 10 bases between them. DNA of the CDR3: TGCGCCAGCAGCCGGGACATGGACACTGAAGCTTTCTTT. Translated: CASSRDMDTEAFF.

As for this clonotype: The conserved phenylalanine or tryptophan is not found at the CDR3 terminus, so this likely reflects a read error. The chain recombines TRBV29-1 with TRBJ1-1, with D maybe TRBD1 (5 bases). CDR1 SQVTM and CDR2 ANQGSEA come from the germline V gene. The CDR3 spans 13 residues. The CDR3 is CSVCRQLNTEAFY. DNA of the CDR3: TGCAGCGTTTGTCGACAGTTGAACACTGAGGCTTTCTAT.